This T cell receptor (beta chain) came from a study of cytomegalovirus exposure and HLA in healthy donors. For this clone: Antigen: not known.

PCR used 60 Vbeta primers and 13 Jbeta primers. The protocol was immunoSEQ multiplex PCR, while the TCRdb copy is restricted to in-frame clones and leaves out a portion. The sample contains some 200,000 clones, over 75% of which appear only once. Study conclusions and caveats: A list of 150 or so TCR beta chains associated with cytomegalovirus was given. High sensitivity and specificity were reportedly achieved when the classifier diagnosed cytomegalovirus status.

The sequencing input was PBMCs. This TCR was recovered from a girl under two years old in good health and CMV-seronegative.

CDR3 protein: CASSSSIKGDTQYF. CDR3 in DNA: TGTGCCAGCTCATCTAGCATAAAGGGTGATACGCAGTATTTT. V and J are TRBV18 and TRBJ2-3, with D possibly being TRBD2 (5 bases). The CDR3 consists of 14 residues. Germline CDR1 is KGHSH and CDR2 is LQKENI. V was clipped by 5 bases and J by 6 bases, with 15 bases between them.